These 32 T cell receptor beta chains came from one sample sequenced in a study of T cells in Graves' hyperthyroidism and ophthalmopathy. The investigators amplified TCR beta CDR3 regions from RNA transcripts. RT-PCR in the first round (using the HTBI primer set) targeted the TCR CDR3. TCRdb itself ran the multiplex PCR reads through MiXCR, one entry per CDR3 protein. The sample has approximately 620,000 distinct CDR3 sequences; more than 11% are singletons. The source material was blood. The source is a woman under 40 with Graves' hyperthyroidism that later progressed to Graves' ophthalmopathy.

In this sample, this clonotype turned up many times. This chain uses TRBV6-2 or TRBV6-3 with TRBJ2-7; the D call may be TRBD1 or TRBD2 (5 bases each). V lost 7 bases to trimming and J lost 3 bases, with 19 bases between them. The CDR3 has 15 residues. CDR1 and CDR2 from the germline V gene are MNHEY and SVGEGT. CDR3 nucleotide sequence: TGTGCCAGCATTTCCCGGGACGGCCATCGCTACGAGCAGTACTTC. Its protein product is CASISRDGHRYEQYF.

This chain uses TRBV7-2 with TRBJ2-5, with 11 bases fitting TRBD1. There are 15 residues in the CDR3. Looked up from germline, CDR1 is SGHTA and CDR2 is FQGNSA. V lost 5 bases and J lost 5; bases outside the gene matches: 7. The CDR3 DNA is TGTGCCAGCAGCGAGGGACAGGGGGAGGGCGAGACCCAGTACTTC. Protein product: CASSEGQGEGETQYF.

This clonotype was counted many times. The chain combines TRBV6-1 with TRBJ1-2; D perhaps matches TRBD1 (5 bases). V was cut by 4 bases and J by 4 bases, with 7 bases left in between. Germline V gene sequence: CDR1 MNHNS, CDR2 SASEGT. This CDR3 is built from 12 residues. The CDR3 loop is CASSGQPYGYTF. For the CDR3, the DNA is TGTGCCAGCAGTGGACAGCCCTATGGCTACACCTTC.

This sequence joins TRBV12-3 or TRBV12-4 and TRBJ2-7, with TRBD2 matching 12 bases. The CDR3 runs 21 residues. J gave up 3 bases and V 6 bases, and 24 bases lay outside the gene matches. CDR3 nucleotides: TGTGCCAGCAGCTTGGCCGGGGTGTATTGGCGACTAGCGGGAGTGGTCTACGAGCAGTACTTC. It yields the protein CASSLAGVYWRLAGVVYEQYF.

In its sample, this clonotype was seen many times. The chain has TRBV29-1 and TRBJ2-1; 9 positions match TRBD2. The germline V gene has CDR1 SQVTM and CDR2 ANQGSEA. Trimming at V came to 0 bases and at J to 9 bases, leaving 9 bases not matched to a gene. CDR3 length: 15 amino acids. Here the CDR3 DNA reads TGCAGCGTTGAAGATCTCCGGCGGGAGGGTGGTGAGCAGTTCTTC. As protein: CSVEDLRREGGEQFF.

This clonotype was picked up one time. Relative to the germline gene, one junction end is altered; a read error may explain this. The CDR3 DNA reads as TGTGCCAGCAGCTCTGGGACAGGGGGGCAAGAGGCCCAGTACTTC. As protein: CASSSGTGGQEAQYF. The chain employs TRBV6-1 and TRBJ2-5; the match to TRBD1 covers 11 bases. The CDR3 runs 15 residues. Germline loops: CDR1 MNHNS, CDR2 SASEGT.

This clonotype was recorded at least ten times. The chain links TRBV12-3 or TRBV12-4 to TRBJ2-7; 9 bases match TRBD2. CDR3 size: 15 residues. With V trimmed by 2 bases and J by 4 bases, 6 bases remained unmatched. The CDR3 is CASSLSSGRVYEQYF. CDR3 nucleotide sequence: TGTGCCAGCAGTTTAAGTAGCGGGAGAGTTTACGAGCAGTACTTC.

This rearrangement joins TRBV11-3 to TRBJ2-2; D uncertain. Germline V CDR1 and CDR2: SGHNT, YENEEA. The CDR3 contains 16 residues. The V and J ends lost 2 bases and 0 bases respectively, with 10 bases between them. This CDR3 reads CASSLFRPPNTGELFF. The CDR3 DNA reads as TGTGCCAGCAGCTTATTCCGTCCCCCGAACACCGGGGAGCTGTTTTTT.

On this clonotype itself: Germline is not matched at one junction end, which may reflect a read error. J is TRBJ2-6 and V is TRBV11-2; D possibly corresponds to TRBD1 (5 bases). The germline V gene has CDR1 SGHAT and CDR2 FQNNGV. The CDR3 consists of 17 residues. The CDR3 nucleotides read TGTGCCAGCAGCTTAGCGGCCTGGAACCCTGGGGCCAACGTCCCGACTTTC. Translation gives CASSLAAWNPGANVPTF.

V is TRBV18 and J is TRBJ2-2; TRBD1 matches 7 bases. Germline CDR1 KGHSH, CDR2 LQKENI. The trim removed 1 base at V and 5 bases at J, leaving 10 bases unmatched. The CDR3 totals 17 residues. The CDR3 DNA reads TGTGCCAGCTCACCACGACAGGGCGACGTGTCGACCGGGGAGCTGTTTTTT. It is translated as CASSPRQGDVSTGELFF. Full variable domain (rest looked up from reference TRBV18 and TRBJ2-2): NAGVMQNPRHLVRRRGQEARLRCSPMKGHSHVYWYRQLPEEGLKFMVYLQKENIIDESGMPKERFSAEFPKEGPSILRIQQVVRGDSAAYFCASSPRQGDVSTGELFFGEGSRLTVL.

This clonotype was detected many times. This chain joins TRBV12-3 or TRBV12-4 and TRBJ2-1, with 7 nucleotides matching TRBD2. J lost 3 bases, V lost 6 bases, and 8 bases had no gene match. This CDR3 is built from 15 residues. Written as DNA, the CDR3 is TGTGCCAGCAGACTGCGACTAGCCCTCTACAATGAGCAGTTCTTC. It yields the protein CASRLRLALYNEQFF.

CDR3 DNA sequence: TGCAGCGGCGGGGGGGCAAATGGCGGGGAGCTGTTTTTT. Translating gives CSGGGANGGELFF. The V call is TRBV29-1, the J call TRBJ2-2; 9 bases are shared with TRBD2. There are 13 residues in the CDR3. The V gene end was trimmed by 7 bases and the J gene end by 7 bases; junction bases not matched to a gene: 7. The germline CDR1 and CDR2 sequences are SQVTM and ANQGSEA.

The CDR3 here is CASSPRQYTGELFF. DNA of the CDR3: TGTGCCAGCTCCCCTCGACAGTACACCGGGGAGCTGTTTTTT. The rearrangement joins TRBV12-3 or TRBV12-4 to TRBJ2-2; weak D call: TRBD1 (5 bases). The CDR3 has 14 residues. V dropped 8 bases and J dropped 3 bases, with 13 bases sitting between them.

This clonotype was counted many times. The chain is built from TRBV15 and TRBJ2-7; maybe TRBD2 (6 bases). The germline V gene has CDR1 LNHNV and CDR2 YYDKDF (reference sequence). Between the trimmed V and J ends, which lost 3 bases and 0 bases, there was a span of 12 bases. The CDR3 has 15 amino acids. CDR3 sequence: CATSRTGGDSYEQYF. The CDR3 DNA reads TGTGCCACCAGCAGGACGGGCGGGGACTCCTACGAGCAGTACTTC. Variable domain in full (rest from reference TRBV15 and TRBJ2-7): DAMVIQNPRYQVTQFGKPVTLSCSQTLNHNVMYWYQQKSSQAPKLLFHYYDKDFNNEADTPDNFQSRRPNTSFCFLDIRSPGLGDTAMYLCATSRTGGDSYEQYFGPGTRLTVT.

As regards this clonotype: This may stem from a read error, because a much larger clone lies one nucleotide away. J is TRBJ1-1 and V is TRBV20-1; TRBD1 is a possible D gene (5 bases). In germline, CDR1 is DFQATT, CDR2 SNEGSKA (reference sequence). This CDR3 spans 13 amino acids. V was cut by 5 bases and J by 0 bases, with 10 bases left in between. This chain's CDR3 is CSAGRDLNTEAFF. The CDR3 DNA is TGCAGTGCTGGAAGGGACCTGAACACTGAAGCTTTCTTT.

This clonotype has more than one count but fewer than ten. V usage is TRBV27 and J usage is TRBJ2-5, with 12 bases aligning to TRBD2. Germline V gene lookup returns CDR1 MNHEY and CDR2 SMNVEV (reference sequence). V lost 3 bases and J lost 0; bases outside the gene matches: 2. The CDR3 consists of 16 residues. This CDR3 is CASSFGTSGYQETQYF. The CDR3 coding sequence is TGTGCCAGCAGTTTCGGGACTAGCGGGTACCAAGAGACCCAGTACTTC.

V usage is TRBV25-1 and J usage is TRBJ2-3, with D possibly being TRBD1 or TRBD2 (5 bases each). Germline V lookup: CDR1 MGHDK, CDR2 SYGVNS. The CDR3 totals 16 residues. Deletions cut 3 bases from V and 2 bases from J, with 15 bases between. CDR3 residues: CASSDLGTSYTDTQYF. The CDR3 DNA is TGTGCCAGCAGTGATCTTGGGACCTCCTACACAGATACGCAGTATTTT.

This clonotype came up many times. The genes are TRBV7-9 and TRBJ2-7; 7 bases fit TRBD2. The germline V gene has CDR1 SEHNR and CDR2 FQNEAQ (reference sequence). The CDR3 runs to 13 residues. Trimming at V came to 8 bases and at J to 2 bases, leaving 6 bases not matched to a gene. CDR3 sequence: CASVGGRTYEQYF. As DNA, the CDR3 is TGTGCCAGCGTCGGCGGGAGAACCTACGAGCAGTACTTC.

A few counts support this clonotype. The CDR3 protein is CASSQTLSRLQFF. Written as DNA, the CDR3 is TGTGCCAGCAGCCAAACCTTATCTCGGTTGCAGTTCTTC. The chain carries TRBV3-1 and TRBJ2-1; no clear D gene. The V end lost 2 bases, the J end lost 12 bases, and 14 bases lay between the germline ends. Per germline, CDR1 LGHDT and CDR2 YNNKEL (reference sequence). The CDR3 loop spans 13 amino acids.

The chain employs TRBV4-1 and TRBJ1-5; the D is unclear. CDR3 length: 15 amino acids. Trimming pared 1 base from V and 6 bases from J, leaving 13 bases between. From germline, CDR1 is MGHRA and CDR2 YSYEKL. CDR3 sequence: CASSQGVGYGQPQHF. The DNA for the CDR3 is TGCGCCAGCAGCCAAGGGGTGGGGTATGGTCAGCCCCAGCATTTT.

J is TRBJ1-1 and V is TRBV5-5; D call uncertain. This CDR3 comprises 16 residues. Germline CDR1 and CDR2: SGHKS and YYEKEE (reference sequence). V gave up 4 bases and J gave up 0 bases, with 16 bases separating them. DNA of the CDR3: TGTGCCAGCAGCCCTACTACACCGGACCTGAACACTGAAGCTTTCTTT. This encodes CASSPTTPDLNTEAFF.

This clonotype was counted a few times. The chain uses TRBV2 and TRBJ1-5; 8 bases are a match to TRBD1. Germline CDR1 SNHLY, CDR2 FYNNEI. The CDR3 spans 15 residues. Trimming at V came to 6 bases and at J to 2 bases, leaving 6 bases not matched to a gene. CDR3 nucleotide sequence: TGTGCCAGCAGCAAGGACAGGGCTGGCAATCAGCCCCAGCATTTT. It specifies CASSKDRAGNQPQHF.

This clonotype was seen repeatedly, ten times or more. This chain uses TRBV13 with TRBJ1-1, with TRBD1 matching 11 bases. The CDR3 contains 15 residues. Per the germline V gene, CDR1 is PRHDT and CDR2 is FYEKMQ (reference sequence). Trimming cost V 4 bases and J 3 bases; bases outside gene matches: 4. The chain's CDR3 is CASSSDRGLYTEAFF. CDR3 DNA sequence: TGTGCCAGCAGCTCGGACAGGGGGCTTTACACTGAAGCTTTCTTT.

Notes on this clonotype: Possible read error: a much larger clone is one base away. The chain couples TRBV7-3 to TRBJ2-3, with 9 bases fitting TRBD1. Germline lookup yields CDR1 SGHTA and CDR2 FQGTGA. V lost 5 bases, J lost 4 bases, and 4 bases stayed unmatched. The CDR3 covers 14 residues. CDR3 in DNA: TGTGCCAGCAGCCAGGGACAGGGTCCAGATACGCAGTATTTT. Translation gives CASSQGQGPDTQYF.

Worth noting for this clonotype: With a much larger clone just one base away, this may be a read error. The chain is built from TRBV28 and TRBJ2-1; TRBD2 agrees at 7 bases. CDR1 and CDR2 (germline): MDHEN, SYDVKM. This CDR3 spans 12 amino acids. CDR3 loop: CASKRGYNGQFF. The CDR3 DNA follows: TGTGCCAGCAAGCGGGGATACAATGGGCAGTTCTTC.

The chain has TRBV29-1 and TRBJ2-1, with D possibly TRBD2 on 5 matching bases. The CDR3 loop spans 19 amino acids. CDR1 and CDR2 from the germline V gene are SQVTM and ANQGSEA. With 0 bases removed from V and 4 bases from J, the gap between germline ends came to 25 bases. The CDR3 sequence: CSVEEMRAQSSLAYNEQFF. CDR3 nucleotides: TGCAGCGTTGAAGAAATGAGGGCGCAGTCCTCCCTCGCGTACAATGAGCAGTTCTTC.

For this clonotype: Its ends do not fully match the called genes, so a read error is possible. The chain recombines TRBV7-2 with TRBJ2-7; 7 nucleotides agree with TRBD2. CDR1 is SGHTA and CDR2 is FQGNSA in the germline V gene. The CDR3 is 14 amino acids. The CDR3, as DNA: TGTGCCAGCAGCCTAGCGGACGGTTTCTACGAGCAGTACTTC. This gives the protein CASSLADGFYEQYF.

This clonotype was recorded many times. The gene calls are TRBV12-3 or TRBV12-4 and TRBJ1-4, with D possibly matching TRBD1 (6 bases). Trimming cost V 3 bases and J 3 bases, with 8 bases left between them. The CDR3 has 14 amino acids. The CDR3 coding sequence is TGTGCCAGCAGTTTCAGGGGTGCTAATGAAAAACTGTTTTTT. It specifies CASSFRGANEKLFF.

The sample holds many counts of this clonotype. V and J are TRBV24-1 and TRBJ2-1; D possibly corresponds to TRBD2 (5 bases). Germline V gene sequence: CDR1 KGHDR, CDR2 SFDVKD. The CDR3 extends over 14 amino acids. V was shortened by 3 bases and J by 8 bases, with 13 bases between the two germline ends. For the CDR3, the DNA is TGTGCCACCAGTGATCCCCGGACTCACCATGAGCAGTTCTTC. Its protein product is CATSDPRTHHEQFF.

This clonotype turned up a few times. This sequence joins TRBV24-1 and TRBJ1-2, with a tentative D call TRBD1 (6 bases). The CDR3 sequence is 14 residues long. Trimming took off 3 bases at V and 4 bases at J, with 11 bases between the two ends. Looked up from germline, CDR1 is KGHDR and CDR2 is SFDVKD. The CDR3 region has the DNA TGTGCCACCAGTGATCCGACAGGCGGCTATGGCTACACCTTC. This translates into CATSDPTGGYGYTF.

This chain uses TRBV5-1 with TRBJ1-1; tentatively, D is TRBD1 (5 bases). V dropped 4 bases and J dropped 7 bases, with 17 bases sitting between them. The CDR3 is made up of 14 amino acids. The germline gives CDR1 SGHRS, CDR2 YFSETQ. The CDR3 sequence is CASSRGEQGGEAFF. The CDR3 nucleotides are TGCGCCAGCAGCCGGGGGGAGCAGGGCGGTGAAGCTTTCTTT.

This clonotype was observed once. The chain employs TRBV7-9 and TRBJ2-2; 12 bases line up with TRBD2. Germline V gene sequence: CDR1 SEHNR, CDR2 FQNEAQ (reference sequence). The CDR3 has 18 amino acids. V shed 5 bases and J 0 bases; nucleotides not matched to a gene: 7. CDR3 coding DNA: TGTGCCAGCAGCCCGGGGACTAGCGGGCTCGCGAACACCGGGGAGCTGTTTTTT. Protein product: CASSPGTSGLANTGELFF.